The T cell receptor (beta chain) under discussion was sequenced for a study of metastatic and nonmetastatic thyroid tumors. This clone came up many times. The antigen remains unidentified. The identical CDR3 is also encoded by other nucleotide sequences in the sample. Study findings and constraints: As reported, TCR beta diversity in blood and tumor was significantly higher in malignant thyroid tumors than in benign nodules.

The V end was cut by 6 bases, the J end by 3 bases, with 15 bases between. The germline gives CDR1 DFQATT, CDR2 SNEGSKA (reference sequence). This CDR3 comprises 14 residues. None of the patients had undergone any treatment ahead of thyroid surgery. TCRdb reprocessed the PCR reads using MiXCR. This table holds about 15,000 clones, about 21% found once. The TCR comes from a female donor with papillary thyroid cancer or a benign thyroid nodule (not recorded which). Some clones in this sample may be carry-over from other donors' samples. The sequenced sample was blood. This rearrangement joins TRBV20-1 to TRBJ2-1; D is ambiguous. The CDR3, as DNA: TGCAGTGCCCTCCGCAGGTACTTCTACAATGAGCAGTTCTTC. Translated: CSALRRYFYNEQFF.